A single sample gave rise to the 22 T cell receptor beta chains below, sequenced in a study of graft-versus-host responses after intestinal transplantation. For these receptors, no antigen is known. Sequencing was performed with immunoSEQ multiplex PCR; in TCRdb, only in-frame clones are kept and a portion is missing. The sample yields about 90,000 clones, just under 95% seen once. Source: unstimulated CD8+ T cells sorted from spleen or lymph node cells, taken before intestinal transplant. These receptors all come from a human donor who received an intestinal transplant.

The chain is built from TRBV19 and TRBJ2-1; D is unresolved. V dropped 1 base and J dropped 2 bases, with 9 bases sitting between them. The CDR3 covers 15 residues. Germline V lookup: CDR1 LNHDA, CDR2 SQIVND (reference sequence). The CDR3 nucleotides read TGTGCCAGTAGTATAGTTGGCGGTACCTACAATGAGCAGTTCTTC. Encoded protein: CASSIVGGTYNEQFF.

This chain uses TRBV5-6 with TRBJ2-7, with D maybe TRBD1 (6 bases). Germline assignment: CDR1 SGHDT and CDR2 YYEEEE. V lost 3 bases to trimming and J lost 2 bases, with 12 bases between them. There are 14 residues in the CDR3. CDR3 residues: CASSWAGQTYEQYF. CDR3 DNA: TGTGCCAGCAGCTGGGCCGGACAGACCTACGAGCAGTACTTC.

The count of this clone is one. J is TRBJ2-7 and V is TRBV7-6; 10 nucleotides align to TRBD1. V was pared by 8 bases and J by 4 bases, with 5 bases of the junction left unmatched. This CDR3 comprises 13 residues. The V gene's germline CDR1 is SGHVS and CDR2 FNYEAQ. In nucleotides, the CDR3 is TGTGCCAGCCCCGGGACAGGGGAGTACGAGCAGTACTTC. It translates to CASPGTGEYEQYF.

The genes are TRBV9 and TRBJ1-3, with D uncertain. The CDR3 runs to 11 residues. V shed 3 bases and J shed 9 bases, with 7 bases lying between them. Germline values: CDR1 SGDLS, CDR2 YYNGEE. CDR3 sequence reads: CASSASTTIYF. CDR3 sequence (DNA): TGTGCCAGCAGCGCAAGCACCACCATATATTTT.

This chain links TRBV29-1 with TRBJ1-2; 12 bases match TRBD1. The germline gives CDR1 SQVTM, CDR2 ANQGSEA. The CDR3 covers 20 residues. J was trimmed by 7 bases and V by 1 base; bases with no gene match: 22. CDR3 bases: TGCAGCGTTGAAGGCGGGACAGGGGGCATTTCCCCCCCGTCCCGGGGTGGCTACACCTTC. It yields the protein CSVEGGTGGISPPSRGGYTF. Together with reference TRBV29-1 and TRBJ1-2, the CDR3 gives the full variable domain: SAVISQKPSRDICQRGTSLTIQCQVDSQVTMMFWYRQQPGQSLTLIATANQGSEATYESGFVIDKFPISRPNLTFSTLTVSNMSPEDSSIYLCSVEGGTGGISPPSRGGYTFGSGTRLTVV.

This sequence joins TRBV6-5 and TRBJ1-2, with D tentatively TRBD1 (5 bases). This CDR3 is built from 13 residues. Trimming pared 5 bases from V and 7 bases from J, leaving 14 bases between. Germline V gene lookup returns CDR1 MNHEY and CDR2 SVGAGI. This chain's CDR3 is CASSTSGSGGYTF. The CDR3 region has the DNA TGTGCCAGCAGTACATCAGGGTCTGGTGGCTACACCTTC.

The chain employs TRBV19 and TRBJ1-2, with D uncertain. Looked up from germline, CDR1 is LNHDA and CDR2 is SQIVND (reference sequence). V was trimmed by 1 base and J by 0 bases, leaving 12 bases between them. CDR3 length equals 16 residues. CDR3 in DNA: TGTGCCAGTAGTATAGTAGAGGGAGAAGCTAACTATGGCTACACCTTC. Its protein product is CASSIVEGEANYGYTF.

This chain connects TRBV19 to TRBJ1-6; 10 bases fit TRBD1. The CDR3 is made up of 13 amino acids. The V gene's germline CDR1 is LNHDA and CDR2 SQIVND (reference sequence). The V segment lost 7 bases and the J segment 8 bases; nucleotides outside the gene matches: 2. The CDR3 nucleotides read TGTGCCAGTACGGGGACAGGGGATTCACCCCTCCACTTT. Translation: CASTGTGDSPLHF.

The rearrangement uses TRBV4-2 and TRBJ2-7; tentatively, D is TRBD2 (7 bases). CDR3 length: 15 amino acids. In germline, CDR1 is LGHNA, CDR2 YNFKEQ. The V and J ends lost 1 base and 0 bases respectively, with 10 bases between them. Here the CDR3 reads CASSQAGGDSYEQYF. CDR3 nucleotides: TGTGCCAGCAGCCAAGCGGGGGGCGACTCCTACGAGCAGTACTTC.

The chain joins TRBV6-5 to TRBJ2-7, with a tentative D call TRBD1 (6 bases). The CDR3 totals 13 residues. The germline gives CDR1 MNHEY, CDR2 SVGAGI. V was clipped by 8 bases and J by 5 bases, with 16 bases between them. The CDR3 loop reads CASAFQGNNEQYF. The CDR3 DNA reads TGTGCCAGCGCTTTCCAGGGGAACAACGAGCAGTACTTC.

V is TRBV27 and J is TRBJ1-1; unclear D gene. Germline CDR1 MNHEY, CDR2 SMNVEV (reference sequence). This CDR3 has 14 residues. Trimming stripped 4 bases from V and 7 bases from J, with 16 bases between. The CDR3 loop reads CASSYSPGGNEAFF. DNA for the CDR3: TGTGCCAGCAGTTACAGCCCCGGTGGCAATGAAGCTTTCTTT.

The chain joins TRBV19 to TRBJ2-1; perhaps TRBD1 as D (5 bases). The CDR3 contains 14 residues. V was clipped by 1 base and J by 6 bases, with 10 bases between them. Per germline, CDR1 LNHDA and CDR2 SQIVND (reference sequence). The CDR3 region is CASSIASGLNEQFF. The CDR3 coding sequence is TGTGCCAGTAGTATAGCCTCAGGGCTCAATGAGCAGTTCTTC.

J is TRBJ1-1 and V is TRBV4-2, with D unclear. This CDR3 comprises 12 residues. Per germline, CDR1 LGHNA and CDR2 YNFKEQ. The V gene lost 4 bases and the J gene lost 7 bases, with 10 bases spanning the gap. This chain's CDR3 is CASSPEGREAFF. CDR3 sequence (DNA): TGTGCCAGCAGCCCCGAGGGCCGTGAAGCTTTCTTT.

The rearrangement links TRBV18 to TRBJ1-5; 7 bases are a match to TRBD1. The CDR3 covers 17 residues. The trim removed 3 bases at V and 3 bases at J, leaving 11 bases unmatched. CDR1 and CDR2 from the germline V gene are KGHSH and LQKENI. CDR3 coding DNA: TGTGCCAGCTCACCCAACGAAGGGGGCCGGAACAATCAGCCCCAGCATTTT. It is translated as CASSPNEGGRNNQPQHF. Supplemented by reference TRBV18 and TRBJ1-5, the full variable domain reads NAGVMQNPRHLVRRRGQEARLRCSPMKGHSHVYWYRQLPEEGLKFMVYLQKENIIDESGMPKERFSAEFPKEGPSILRIQQVVRGDSAAYFCASSPNEGGRNNQPQHFGDGTRLSIL.

The rearrangement joins TRBV5-4 to TRBJ2-1; a possible D gene is TRBD2 (6 bases). The V gene's germline CDR1 is SGHNT and CDR2 YYREEE (reference sequence). The V gene lost 0 bases and the J gene lost 9 bases, with 10 bases spanning the gap. The CDR3 sequence is 13 residues long. The CDR3 DNA reads as TGTGCCAGCAGCTTGGGGGAGGTTGGTGAGCAGTTCTTC. Translated, it gives CASSLGEVGEQFF. The whole variable domain, filled in from reference TRBV5-4 and TRBJ2-1, reads ETGVTQSPTHLIKTRGQQVTLRCSSQSGHNTVSWYQQALGQGPQFIFQYYREEENGRGNFPPRFSGLQFPNYSSELNVNALELDDSALYLCASSLGEVGEQFFGPGTRLTVL.

The V and J genes are TRBV19 and TRBJ2-3; D possibly corresponds to TRBD1 (7 bases). Germline loops: CDR1 LNHDA, CDR2 SQIVND (reference sequence). Trimming removed 1 base at V and 5 bases at J, with 19 bases between. The CDR3 covers 17 residues. CDR3 sequence reads: CASSIAPQGGDKDTQYF. The CDR3 DNA is TGTGCCAGTAGTATAGCCCCCCAGGGGGGCGATAAAGATACGCAGTATTTT.

In its sample, this clone was seen once. The J gene is TRBJ1-4, the V gene TRBV9; a weak D match, TRBD1 (5 bases). Trimming left V 2 bases short and J 1 base short, with 12 bases between. This CDR3 has 16 residues. Per germline, CDR1 SGDLS and CDR2 YYNGEE. The CDR3 protein is CASSVEPTGTNEKLFF. CDR3 DNA sequence: TGTGCCAGCAGCGTCGAACCTACAGGAACTAATGAAAAACTGTTTTTT.

This clone appeared a few times. V gene TRBV2 combines with J gene TRBJ1-3; 8 positions agree with TRBD1. This CDR3 has 16 residues. V shed 6 bases and J 0 bases; nucleotides not matched to a gene: 7. The germline V gene has CDR1 SNHLY and CDR2 FYNNEI. The CDR3 is CASSTDRDSSGNTIYF. The DNA of the CDR3 is TGTGCCAGCAGCACGGACAGGGACTCCTCTGGAAACACCATATATTTT.

This clone turned up a few times. At one boundary the junction diverges from the germline segment, which might be a read error. The chain recombines TRBV6-1 with TRBJ2-7, with TRBD2 matching over 8 bases. CDR3 size: 16 residues. CDR1 and CDR2 from the germline V gene are MNHNS and SASEGT. The CDR3, as DNA: TGTGCCAGCAGTGAAGCTCCCCCCCGATTATGGCGGGAGGAAATTTTC. Protein sequence: CASSEAPPRLWREEIF.

The chain joins TRBV16 to TRBJ2-1; TRBD2 matches 8 bases. This CDR3 has 16 residues. The V gene end was trimmed by 3 bases and the J gene end by 2 bases; junction bases not matched to a gene: 6. Germline V lookup: CDR1 KGHSY, CDR2 FQNENV. Here the CDR3 reads CASSQAQAGAYNEQFF. CDR3 nucleotides: TGTGCCAGCAGCCAGGCTCAAGCGGGAGCCTACAATGAGCAGTTCTTC.

The rearrangement uses TRBV7-2 and TRBJ2-7; unclear D gene. This CDR3 is 13 amino acids long. V lost 5 bases and J 0 bases, leaving 8 bases between the germline ends. The germline V gene has CDR1 SGHTA and CDR2 FQGNSA. This CDR3 reads CASSPGDSYEQYF. DNA for the CDR3: TGTGCCAGCAGCCCCGGAGACTCCTACGAGCAGTACTTC. The variable domain in full, completed from reference TRBV7-2 and TRBJ2-7, reads GAGVSQSPSNKVTEKGKDVELRCDPISGHTALYWYRQSLGQGLEFLIYFQGNSAPDKSGLPSDRFSAERTGGSVSTLTIQRTQQEDSAVYLCASSPGDSYEQYFGPGTRLTVT.

V is TRBV5-6 and J is TRBJ2-5, with D perhaps TRBD1 (6 bases). CDR1 SGHDT and CDR2 YYEEEE come from the germline V gene. This CDR3 has 13 amino acids. V gave up 4 bases and J gave up 2 bases, with 9 bases separating them. The CDR3 loop is CASSQDSQETQYF. The CDR3 bases are TGTGCCAGCAGCCAGGACAGTCAAGAGACCCAGTACTTC.